A selection of T cell receptor beta chains follows, all from one sample in a study of T cells expressing NK-cell markers. With the 5' RACE reads reprocessed, TCRdb shows one record per CDR3 protein and no DNA. The listing records about 140,000 distinct CDR3 sequences. Sequenced input: blood T cells: a sorted CD56 or NKG2C T cell subset, CD4+ or CD8+ T cells, or bulk PBMC T cells (not recorded which). The receptor source for this set is a man younger than 35 in good health. CDR3s include the opening cysteine and the closing phenylalanine or tryptophan. Each record gives: V gene, J gene, CDR3 protein.

TRBV6-1	TRBJ2-7	CASSGDRSHSYEQYF
TRBV12-3/TRBV12-4	TRBJ1-3	CASTTTGREDTIYF
TRBV29-1	TRBJ2-1	CSVDRTGSSYNEQFF
TRBV5-4	TRBJ2-3	CASSFEVGRDTQYF
TRBV5-1	TRBJ2-1	CASIRGGQGDEQFF
TRBV5-1	TRBJ2-2	CASSLDYYRSGELFF
TRBV19	TRBJ2-6	CASSIVARASGANVLTF
TRBV7-6	TRBJ2-6	CAISGFSGANVLTF
TRBV5-1	TRBJ1-4	CASLISGAGEKLFF
TRBV5-1	TRBJ2-2	CASSFPGEPTGELFF
TRBV19	TRBJ2-2	CASSNPRGGTGELFF
TRBV2	TRBJ2-1	CASSDSGPQYEQFF
TRBV12-3/TRBV12-4	TRBJ2-1	CASRFTGTYNEQFF
TRBV7-8	TRBJ2-7	CASTVAGGPLYEQYF
TRBV7-3	TRBJ2-1	CASSFNRNDEQFF
TRBV7-2	TRBJ2-7	CASSTRDSFYEQYF
TRBV12-3/TRBV12-4	TRBJ2-7	CASSLATSGNEQYF
TRBV29-1	TRBJ2-2	CSVEALGQGNTGELFF
TRBV9	TRBJ2-1	CASSDWSNEQFF
TRBV20-1	TRBJ1-2	CSASMSAYGYTF
TRBV7-9	TRBJ1-5	CASSAPGGNQPQHF
TRBV27	TRBJ1-1	CASSLSGTGTPEAFF
TRBV4-3	TRBJ2-5	CASSQEQAGVETQYF
TRBV5-6	TRBJ2-2	CASSLGYDRGPIGELFF
TRBV7-8	TRBJ2-3	CASSVESRLAGVSDTQYF
TRBV23-1	TRBJ1-1	CASSKRDTRGEKNTEAFF
TRBV30	TRBJ2-1	CAWTPKTSPVYNEQFF
TRBV10-3	TRBJ2-7	CAISEGQDYYEQYF
TRBV4-2	TRBJ2-1	CASSHGTSPYNEQFF
TRBV5-1	TRBJ2-3	CASSLFSDRATDTQYF
TRBV6-5	TRBJ1-6	CASSYSRDSPLHF
TRBV27	TRBJ2-1	CASSLGGYEQFF
TRBV11-2	TRBJ2-2	CASSLEEGWLGNTGELFF
TRBV12-3/TRBV12-4	TRBJ2-1	CASSLTSGAYNEQFF
TRBV27	TRBJ1-1	CASSLLWQGEAFF
TRBV6-2/TRBV6-3	TRBJ2-1	CASSLRDYFNNEQFF
TRBV30	TRBJ2-7	CASKGDSYEQYF
TRBV12-3/TRBV12-4	TRBJ1-5	CASSFTGRNQPQHF
TRBV30	TRBJ2-6	CAWSEANVLTF
TRBV4-3	TRBJ2-3	CASSQERAGANKQYF
TRBV2	TRBJ2-1	CASSRGGSNEQFF
TRBV28	TRBJ2-2	CASSLTDQYTGELFF
TRBV6-1	TRBJ1-1	CASSPGPGAEAFF